This TCR beta chain was recovered during a study of blood T cells in healthy people across ages. For the second PCR, which ran for roughly 6 to 12 cycles, a sample-barcoded 5' primer and a J-beta primer mix were used. TCRdb re-called the 5' RACE reads through MiXCR, storing one row per CDR3 protein. The sample has 700,000 or so distinct CDR3 sequences, 40% to 45% seen once. The CDR3 is 15 residues long. CDR1 is LGHDT and CDR2 is YNNKEL in the germline V gene (reference sequence). V was trimmed by 4 bases and J by 4 bases, leaving 15 bases between them. Sequencing input: blood. The chain has TRBV3-1 and TRBJ2-3, with unresolved D. This sequence originates from a man older than 75 in good health. The CDR3 nucleotides read TGTGCCAGCAGCCGACGGACCCTCCAATCAGATACGCAGTATTTT. The encoded protein is CASSRRTLQSDTQYF.